Below, 3 T cell receptor beta chains from the same sample are listed, as sequenced in a study of cytomegalovirus exposure and HLA in healthy donors. This PCR relied on a set of 60 Vbeta primers and 13 Jbeta primers. The table came from immunoSEQ multiplex PCR; TCRdb's copy has only in-frame clones and leaves some out. This table has about 100,000 clones, more than 60% appearing once. Sequencing input: PBMCs. The receptors here all came from a woman under 30 in good health and CMV-seropositive.

The chain joins TRBV27 to TRBJ1-4; weak D call: TRBD1 (6 bases). The length of the CDR3 is 19 residues. V was pared by 6 bases and J by 0 bases, with 23 bases between. CDR1 is MNHEY, CDR2 SMNVEV, per germline (reference sequence). CDR3 amino acids: CASRSRGTLGPATNEKLFF. CDR3 coding DNA: TGTGCCAGCAGATCAAGGGGGACCCTGGGACCCGCAACTAATGAAAAACTGTTTTTT.

This rearrangement joins TRBV9 to TRBJ2-5, with TRBD2 matching over 9 bases. There are 14 residues in the CDR3. The trim removed 0 bases at V and 4 bases at J, leaving 1 base unmatched. Germline V lookup: CDR1 SGDLS, CDR2 YYNGEE. CDR3 sequence reads: CASSVGLAAETQYF. The DNA for the CDR3 is TGTGCCAGCAGCGTAGGACTAGCGGCAGAGACCCAGTACTTC.

This clone was detected only once. This chain connects TRBV29-1 to TRBJ2-7, with D maybe TRBD1 (6 bases). This CDR3 has 12 amino acids. Germline assignment: CDR1 SQVTM and CDR2 ANQGSEA. Trimming took 6 bases from V and 2 from J, leaving 11 bases between them. The CDR3 reads CSVVTGTYEQYF. In DNA, the CDR3 is TGCAGCGTAGTGACAGGAACCTACGAGCAGTACTTC.